This T cell receptor beta chain was sequenced for a study of shared clonotypes between healthy human individuals. General study findings and limits: Several donors held about 5% of naive CD4 clonotypes in common. The study generally estimated greater richness for naive than memory subsets.

The CDR3 sequence is 13 residues long. Trimming took 10 bases from V and 4 from J, leaving 16 bases between them. Germline assignment: CDR1 ENHRY and CDR2 SYGVKD. In regard to this clone: The antigen is undetermined.

This table comes from immunoSEQ multiplex PCR, and its TCRdb copy is limited to in-frame clones, with some not included. The sample has 550,000 to 850,000 clones, around 72% seen once. Sequences were obtained from memory CD4+ T cells sorted from blood. Subset in this sample: CD45RA-negative fraction. The V and J genes are TRBV10-3 and TRBJ1-2; D remains ambiguous. This receptor was taken from a woman in her twenties or thirties in good health. The CDR3, as DNA: TGTGCCAGCAATCGCGAAGCCGTCTATGGCTACACCTTC. Its translation: CASNREAVYGYTF.